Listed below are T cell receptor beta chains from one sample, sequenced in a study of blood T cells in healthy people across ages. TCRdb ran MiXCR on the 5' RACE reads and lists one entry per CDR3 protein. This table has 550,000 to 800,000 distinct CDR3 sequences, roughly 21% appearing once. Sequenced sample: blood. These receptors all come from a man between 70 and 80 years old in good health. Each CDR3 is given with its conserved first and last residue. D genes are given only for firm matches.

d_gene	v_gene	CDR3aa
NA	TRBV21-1	CARPGTPVSYEQYF
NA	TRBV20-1	CSARRDSSGANVLTF
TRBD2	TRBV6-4	CASKIEAGVSNEQFF
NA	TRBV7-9	CASSPLSGRNTEAFF
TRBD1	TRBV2	CASSERGLESKNIQYF
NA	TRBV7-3	CASSLNVVNTEAFF
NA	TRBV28	CASRLGGLINEQFF
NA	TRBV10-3	CATKLGQQINNEQFF
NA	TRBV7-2	CASRRTSEQETQYF
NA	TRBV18	CASSNGQNTEAFF
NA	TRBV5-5	CASSLDGVQYF
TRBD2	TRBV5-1	CASSLFLAGRLNEQFF